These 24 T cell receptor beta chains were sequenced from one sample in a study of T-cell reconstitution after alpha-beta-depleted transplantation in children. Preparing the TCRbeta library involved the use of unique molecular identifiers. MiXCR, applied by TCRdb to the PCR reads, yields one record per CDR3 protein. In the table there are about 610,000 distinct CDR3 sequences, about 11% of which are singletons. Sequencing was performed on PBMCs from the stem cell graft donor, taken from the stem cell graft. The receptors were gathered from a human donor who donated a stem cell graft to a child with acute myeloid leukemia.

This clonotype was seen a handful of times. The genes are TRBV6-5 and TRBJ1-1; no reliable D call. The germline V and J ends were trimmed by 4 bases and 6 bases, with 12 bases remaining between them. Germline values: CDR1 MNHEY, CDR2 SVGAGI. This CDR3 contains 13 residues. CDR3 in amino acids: CASSSSAVPEAFF. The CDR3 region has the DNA TGTGCCAGCAGTTCCTCCGCGGTCCCTGAAGCTTTCTTT.

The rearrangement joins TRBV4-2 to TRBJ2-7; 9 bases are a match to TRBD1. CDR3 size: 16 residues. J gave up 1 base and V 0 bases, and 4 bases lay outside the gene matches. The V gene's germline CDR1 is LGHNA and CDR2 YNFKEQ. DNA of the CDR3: TGTGCCAGCAGCCAAGATTCCGGGACAGGGTCCTACGAGCAGTACTTC. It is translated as CASSQDSGTGSYEQYF.

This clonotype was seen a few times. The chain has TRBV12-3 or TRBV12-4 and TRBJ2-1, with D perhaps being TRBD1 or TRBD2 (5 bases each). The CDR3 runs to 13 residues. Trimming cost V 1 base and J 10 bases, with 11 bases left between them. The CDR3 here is CASSLGGRMEQFF. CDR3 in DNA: TGTGCCAGCAGTTTAGGGGGGAGAATGGAGCAGTTCTTC.

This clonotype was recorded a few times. The CDR3 DNA is TGTGCCAGCAGTCCAGATCTAGCGATCGTGTCCTACGAGCAGTACTTC. Amino acids: CASSPDLAIVSYEQYF. The chain couples TRBV28 to TRBJ2-7; TRBD2 is a possible D gene (6 bases). There are 16 residues in the CDR3. Germline lookup yields CDR1 MDHEN and CDR2 SYDVKM. V gave up 5 bases and J gave up 1 base, with 18 bases separating them.

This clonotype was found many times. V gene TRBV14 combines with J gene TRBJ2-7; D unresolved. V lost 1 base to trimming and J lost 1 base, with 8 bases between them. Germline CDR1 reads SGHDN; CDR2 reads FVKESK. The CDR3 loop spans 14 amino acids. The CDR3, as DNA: TGTGCCAGCAGCCAAGCCCCGGTTTCCTACGAGCAGTACTTC. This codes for CASSQAPVSYEQYF. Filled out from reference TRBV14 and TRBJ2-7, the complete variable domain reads EAGVTQFPSHSVIEKGQTVTLRCDPISGHDNLYWYRRVMGKEIKFLLHFVKESKQDESGMPNNRFLAERTGGTYSTLKVQPAELEDSGVYFCASSQAPVSYEQYFGPGTRLTVT.

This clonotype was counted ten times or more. This chain's CDR3 is CATSRDQGRLAGVNEQFF. The CDR3 DNA reads TGTGCCACCAGCAGAGATCAGGGTCGACTAGCGGGGGTAAATGAGCAGTTCTTC. The chain is built from TRBV15 and TRBJ2-1, with 12 bases identical to TRBD2. The CDR3 contains 18 residues. Germline loops: CDR1 LNHNV, CDR2 YYDKDF (reference sequence). J gave up 7 bases and V 0 bases, and 10 bases lay outside the gene matches.

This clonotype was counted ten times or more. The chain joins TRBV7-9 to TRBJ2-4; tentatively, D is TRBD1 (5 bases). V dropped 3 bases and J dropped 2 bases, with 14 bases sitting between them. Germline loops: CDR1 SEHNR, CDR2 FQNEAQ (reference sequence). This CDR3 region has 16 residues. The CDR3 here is CASSLGQGITKNIQYF. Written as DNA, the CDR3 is TGTGCCAGCAGCTTGGGGCAGGGCATAACCAAAAACATTCAGTACTTC. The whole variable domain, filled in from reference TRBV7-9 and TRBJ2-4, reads DTGVSQNPRHKITKRGQNVTFRCDPISEHNRLYWYRQTLGQGPEFLTYFQNEAQLEKSRLLSDRFSAERPKGSFSTLEIQRTEQGDSAMYLCASSLGQGITKNIQYFGAGTRLSVL.

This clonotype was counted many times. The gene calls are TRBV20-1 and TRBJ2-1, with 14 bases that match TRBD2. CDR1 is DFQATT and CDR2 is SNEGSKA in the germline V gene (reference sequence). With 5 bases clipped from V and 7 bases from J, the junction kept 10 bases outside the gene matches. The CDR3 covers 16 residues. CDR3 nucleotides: TGCAGTGCTCCATCCGGGACTAGCGGGAGAGGAAATGAGCAGTTCTTC. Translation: CSAPSGTSGRGNEQFF.

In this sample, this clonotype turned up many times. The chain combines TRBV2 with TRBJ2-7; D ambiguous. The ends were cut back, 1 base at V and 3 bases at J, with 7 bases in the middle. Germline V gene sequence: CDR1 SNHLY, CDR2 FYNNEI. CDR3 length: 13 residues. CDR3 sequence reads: CASSEGSSYEQYF. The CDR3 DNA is TGTGCCAGCAGTGAAGGGAGCAGCTACGAGCAGTACTTC.

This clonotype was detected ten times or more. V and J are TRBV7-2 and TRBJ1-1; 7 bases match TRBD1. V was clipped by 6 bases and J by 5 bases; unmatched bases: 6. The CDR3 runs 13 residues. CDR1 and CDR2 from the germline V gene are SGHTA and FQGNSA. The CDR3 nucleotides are TGTGCCAGCAGTCCCCCAGGGGGAACTGAAGCTTTCTTT. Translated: CASSPPGGTEAFF. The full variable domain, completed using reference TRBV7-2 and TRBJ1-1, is GAGVSQSPSNKVTEKGKDVELRCDPISGHTALYWYRQSLGQGLEFLIYFQGNSAPDKSGLPSDRFSAERTGGSVSTLTIQRTQQEDSAVYLCASSPPGGTEAFFGQGTRLTVV.

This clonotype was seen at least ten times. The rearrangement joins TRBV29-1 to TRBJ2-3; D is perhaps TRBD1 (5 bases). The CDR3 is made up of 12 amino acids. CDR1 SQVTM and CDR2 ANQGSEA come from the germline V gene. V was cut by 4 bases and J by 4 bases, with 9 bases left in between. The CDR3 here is CSVGDRPDTQYF. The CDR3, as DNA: TGCAGCGTTGGTGACAGACCAGATACGCAGTATTTT.

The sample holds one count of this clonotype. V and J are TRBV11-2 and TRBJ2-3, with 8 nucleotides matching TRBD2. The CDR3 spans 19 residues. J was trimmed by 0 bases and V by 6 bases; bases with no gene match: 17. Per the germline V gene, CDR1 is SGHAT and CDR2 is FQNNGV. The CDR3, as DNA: TGTGCCAGCAGGTCCCGCGGTCCAGCGGGAGACTCTAGCACAGATACGCAGTATTTT. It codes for CASRSRGPAGDSSTDTQYF.

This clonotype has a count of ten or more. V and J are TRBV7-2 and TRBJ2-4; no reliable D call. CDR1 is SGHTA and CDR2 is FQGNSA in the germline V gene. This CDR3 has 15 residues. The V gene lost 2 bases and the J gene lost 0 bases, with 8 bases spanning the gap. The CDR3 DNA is TGTGCCAGCAGCTTATCGACGCTAGCCAAAAACATTCAGTACTTC. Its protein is CASSLSTLAKNIQYF. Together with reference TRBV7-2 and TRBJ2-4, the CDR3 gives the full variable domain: GAGVSQSPSNKVTEKGKDVELRCDPISGHTALYWYRQSLGQGLEFLIYFQGNSAPDKSGLPSDRFSAERTGGSVSTLTIQRTQQEDSAVYLCASSLSTLAKNIQYFGAGTRLSVL.

The CDR3 is CASSLEAGENVAQYF. The CDR3 region has the DNA TGTGCCAGCAGCTTGGAAGCGGGAGAGAATGTGGCGCAGTATTTT. The V gene is TRBV7-3, the J gene TRBJ2-3; 8 bases align to TRBD2. Looked up from germline, CDR1 is SGHTA and CDR2 is FQGTGA. The CDR3 runs to 15 residues. With V trimmed by 3 bases and J by 10 bases, 12 bases remained unmatched.

Here the CDR3 reads CSGEQGARHTEAFF. CDR3 sequence (DNA): TGCAGCGGCGAACAGGGGGCTAGGCACACTGAAGCTTTCTTT. This chain uses TRBV29-1 with TRBJ1-1; 9 bases align to TRBD1. CDR1 and CDR2 (germline): SQVTM, ANQGSEA. V was clipped by 7 bases and J by 3 bases; unmatched bases: 9. The length of the CDR3 is 14 residues.

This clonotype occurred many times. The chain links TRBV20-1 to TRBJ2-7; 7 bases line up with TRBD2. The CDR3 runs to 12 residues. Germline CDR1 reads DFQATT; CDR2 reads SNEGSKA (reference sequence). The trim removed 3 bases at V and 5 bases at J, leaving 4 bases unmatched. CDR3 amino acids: CSASGLADEQYF. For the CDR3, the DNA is TGCAGTGCTAGTGGGCTAGCGGACGAGCAGTACTTC.

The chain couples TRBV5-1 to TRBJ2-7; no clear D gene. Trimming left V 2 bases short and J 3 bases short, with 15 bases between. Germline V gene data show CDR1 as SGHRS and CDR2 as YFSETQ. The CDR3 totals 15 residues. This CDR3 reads CASSFSWTSLYEQYF. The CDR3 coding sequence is TGCGCCAGCAGCTTCAGCTGGACCTCCCTCTACGAGCAGTACTTC.

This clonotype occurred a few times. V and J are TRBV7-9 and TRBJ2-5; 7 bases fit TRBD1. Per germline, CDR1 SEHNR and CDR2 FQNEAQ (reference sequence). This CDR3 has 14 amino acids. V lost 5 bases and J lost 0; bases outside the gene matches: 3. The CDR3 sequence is CASSQTGYQETQYF. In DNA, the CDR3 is TGTGCCAGCAGCCAGACAGGGTACCAAGAGACCCAGTACTTC.

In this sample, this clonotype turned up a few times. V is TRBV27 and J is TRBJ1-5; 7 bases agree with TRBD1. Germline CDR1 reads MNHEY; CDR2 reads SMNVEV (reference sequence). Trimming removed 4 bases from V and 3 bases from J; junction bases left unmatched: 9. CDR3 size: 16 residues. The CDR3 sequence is CASSSTRQGTNQPQHF. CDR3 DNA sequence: TGTGCCAGCAGTTCCACCCGACAGGGCACCAATCAGCCCCAGCATTTT.

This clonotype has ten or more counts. The CDR3 here is CASSEIGPYEQYF. The CDR3 DNA reads as TGTGCCAGCAGTGAAATAGGTCCTTACGAGCAGTACTTC. The chain uses TRBV25-1 and TRBJ2-7; D unresolved. Germline V gives CDR1 MGHDK, CDR2 SYGVNS. Trimming took 2 bases from V and 4 from J, leaving 9 bases between them. This CDR3 is 13 amino acids long.

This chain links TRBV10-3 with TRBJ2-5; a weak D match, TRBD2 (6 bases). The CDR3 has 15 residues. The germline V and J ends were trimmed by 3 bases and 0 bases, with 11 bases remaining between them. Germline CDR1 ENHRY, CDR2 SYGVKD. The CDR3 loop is CAISEDRGYQETQYF. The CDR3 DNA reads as TGTGCCATCAGTGAAGACCGGGGGTACCAAGAGACCCAGTACTTC.

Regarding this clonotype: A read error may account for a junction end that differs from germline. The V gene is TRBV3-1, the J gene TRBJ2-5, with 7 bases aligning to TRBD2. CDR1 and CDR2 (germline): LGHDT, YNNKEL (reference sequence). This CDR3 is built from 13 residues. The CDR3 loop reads CASSQDLYGTTCF. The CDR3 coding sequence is TGTGCCAGCAGCCAAGATCTTTACGGGACTACTTGCTTC.

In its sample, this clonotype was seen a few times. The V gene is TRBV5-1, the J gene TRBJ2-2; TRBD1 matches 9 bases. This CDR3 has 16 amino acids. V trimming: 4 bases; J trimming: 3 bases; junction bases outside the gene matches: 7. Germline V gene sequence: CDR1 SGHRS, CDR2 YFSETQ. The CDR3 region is CASSGGQGRYTGELFF. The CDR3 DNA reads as TGCGCCAGCAGCGGGGGACAGGGTCGGTACACCGGGGAGCTGTTTTTT.

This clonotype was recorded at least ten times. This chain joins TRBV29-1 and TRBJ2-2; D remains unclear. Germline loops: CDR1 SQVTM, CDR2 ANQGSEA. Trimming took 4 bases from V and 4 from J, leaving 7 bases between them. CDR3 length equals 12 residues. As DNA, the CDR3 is TGCAGCGTTGGGTGGGCCACCGGGGAGCTGTTTTTT. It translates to CSVGWATGELFF.